This is a list of T cell receptor beta chains from one sample in a study of blood T cells in healthy people across ages. From the 5' RACE reads, TCRdb called clonotypes with MiXCR, one entry per CDR3 protein. The sample lists hundreds of thousands of distinct CDR3 sequences; roughly 31% were seen once. Sequenced material: blood. The receptors derive from a woman older than 75 in good health. Each CDR3 is given with its conserved first and last residue. D genes are given only for firm matches. Expanded clones get a size class; other rows say once, few or many, or leave the size out.

v_call	clone_size	j_call	d_call	cdr3_nt	cdr3_aa
TRBV28	few	TRBJ1-4	NA	TGTGCCAGCAGTCCGGGTCGTTCGGCCCATGCAACTAATGAAAAACTGTTTTTT	CASSPGRSAHATNEKLFF
TRBV30	NA	TRBJ2-7	NA	TGTGCCTGGAGGGGGACGGGTCCGGGCGAGCAGTACTTC	CAWRGTGPGEQYF
TRBV7-3	many	TRBJ2-3	NA	TGTGCCAGCAGCCGGCCGGAACTGGCAGATACGCAGTATTTT	CASSRPELADTQYF
TRBV19	many	TRBJ2-3	NA	TGTGCCAGTAGTCCAAGGCACACAGATACGCAGTATTTT	CASSPRHTDTQYF
TRBV19	few	TRBJ2-7	NA	TGTGCCAGTAGAAAGGCTGAGTTGAACGAGCAGTACTTC	CASRKAELNEQYF
TRBV2	many	TRBJ2-3	NA	TGTGCCTGCGGGGTTAGCCCCAGCACAGATACGCAGTATTTT	CACGVSPSTDTQYF
TRBV24-1	once	TRBJ2-1	TRBD2	TGTGCCACCAGTGACCCTGGACTAGCGGGAGGGCGGCAGTTCTTC	CATSDPGLAGGRQFF
TRBV5-1	NA	TRBJ1-1	NA	TGCGCCAGCAGCGCCCACAACACTGAAGCTTTCTTT	CASSAHNTEAFF
TRBV18	NA	TRBJ1-5	TRBD1	TGTGCCAGCTCACCTAACAGGGGCAACAATCAGCCCCAGCATTTT	CASSPNRGNNQPQHF
TRBV27	many	TRBJ2-3	TRBD1	TGTGCCAGCAGTCCCAGACAGGGAAGGGGCGCGACGCAGTATTTT	CASSPRQGRGATQYF
TRBV5-4	few	TRBJ2-1	TRBD1	TGTGCCAGCAGCTTCCAAGACAGGGAGCAAGAGACCCAGTTCTTC	CASSFQDREQETQFF
TRBV27	NA	TRBJ2-4	NA	TGTGCCAGCAGGTCCCTTCGGGGGTCCTGCGGGCAGTACTTC	CASRSLRGSCGQYF
TRBV5-4	many	TRBJ2-5	NA	TGTGCCAGCAGCTTGGGTTCTGGCGGGACGTACCAAGAGACCCAGTACTTC	CASSLGSGGTYQETQYF
TRBV5-1	many	TRBJ2-5	NA	TGCGCCAGCAGCTTGATAATGAGCGGCCAAGAGACCCAGTACTTC	CASSLIMSGQETQYF
TRBV7-3	once	TRBJ2-7	NA	TGTGCCAGCAGTATAGCCCACTCCTACGAGCAGTACTTC	CASSIAHSYEQYF
TRBV5-5	NA	TRBJ1-4	NA	TGTGCCAGCAGCGCAGACCGCGGACAGAACTATGAAAAACTGTTTTTT	CASSADRGQNYEKLFF
TRBV5-5	NA	TRBJ1-2	NA	TGTGCCAGCAACAACTTAGGGGAGTCTGGCTACACCTTC	CASNNLGESGYTF
TRBV7-2	many	TRBJ2-5	TRBD2	TGTGCCAGCAGCTCAGTAGCGGGGGGGCAAGAGACCCAGTACTTC	CASSSVAGGQETQYF
TRBV7-2	few	TRBJ1-6	TRBD1	TGTGCCAGCAGCTGGGGGACAGTGTATAATTCACCCCTCCACTTT	CASSWGTVYNSPLHF
TRBV15	many	TRBJ1-1	NA	TGTGCCACCAGCAGAGAAGGCAGGGGCACTGAAGCTTTCTTT	CATSREGRGTEAFF
TRBV5-1	many	TRBJ2-5	TRBD1	TGCGCCAGCAGCGTCCGGGACAGTCTCCCCGGAGCCCAGTACTTC	CASSVRDSLPGAQYF
TRBV12-3/TRBV12-4	few	TRBJ2-3	TRBD2	TGTGCCAGCAGTTTTGGCGGGGGGGCCGGCACAGATACGCAGTATTTT	CASSFGGGAGTDTQYF
TRBV7-2	many	TRBJ2-1	NA	TGTGCCAGCAGCTTAGACGCCAGGGCTGGTGAGCAGTTCTTC	CASSLDARAGEQFF